The rows below give T cell receptor beta chains drawn from one sample of a study of blood T cell repertoires in COVID-19. Sequencing used immunoSEQ multiplex PCR; TCRdb keeps in-frame clones, though not all of them. The sample consists of approximately 220,000 clones, 80% to 90% of them appearing once. Sequencing was performed on PBMCs or T cells enriched from blood (not recorded which). These TCRs come from a woman in her thirties or forties who had been exposed to COVID-19. Both conserved end residues are part of each CDR3. The D gene is left open where the match is weak. A clone size is listed for some rows: how often the clone was seen (once, few, many), or a class if it is expanded.

.	TRBJ2-7	TRBD1	TRBV4-3	TGCGCCAGCAGCCACGAGACAGGGGGCCTCTACGAGCAGTACTTC	CASSHETGGLYEQYF
few	TRBJ2-5	.	TRBV28	TGTGCCAGCAATCAGGGTAAAGAGACCCAGTACTTC	CASNQGKETQYF
.	TRBJ1-6	.	TRBV7-2	TGTGCCAGCAGCTTAGACACGGGATGGTCACCCCTCCACTTT	CASSLDTGWSPLHF
.	TRBJ1-2	.	TRBV28	TGTGCCAGCAGTTCAGGGGTTAGGGACTATGGCTACACCTTC	CASSSGVRDYGYTF
.	TRBJ2-5	.	TRBV19	TGTGCCAGTATGGGGGCGGGAGAGACCCAGTACTTC	CASMGAGETQYF
.	TRBJ2-7	.	TRBV28	TGTGCCAGCAGTCCAGTCCCCTACGAGCAGTACTTC	CASSPVPYEQYF
.	TRBJ1-2	TRBD1	TRBV9	TGTGCCAGCAGCGTAGTGGGACAGGGAGGTAGTGGCTACACCTTC	CASSVVGQGGSGYTF
.	TRBJ1-1	.	TRBV5-6	TGTGCCAGCAGCTCACCGACAGAGAACACTGAAGCTTTCTTT	CASSSPTENTEAFF
.	TRBJ1-2	.	TRBV18	TGTGCCAGCTCAGGAGTTTTGGCAGACAGGTCGGGATCTGGCTACACCTTC	CASSGVLADRSGSGYTF
.	TRBJ1-1	.	TRBV30	TGTGCCTGGAGTAACTCCCCGAACACTGAAGCTTTCTTT	CAWSNSPNTEAFF
.	TRBJ1-5	.	TRBV6-5	TGTGCCAGCAGTTACTCGAGGCGCAATCAGCCCCAGCATTTT	CASSYSRRNQPQHF
.	TRBJ2-2	TRBD1	TRBV7-6	TGTGCCAGCAGCTTAGATAGGACAGGGCAAGGAACCGGGGAGCTGTTTTTT	CASSLDRTGQGTGELFF
.	TRBJ2-5	.	TRBV2	TGTGCCAGCAGTGGGCAGAAACAAGAGACCCAGTACTTC	CASSGQKQETQYF
.	TRBJ2-5	TRBD2	TRBV25-1	TGTGCCAGCAGCAGACTAGCGGGGGCTACCCAAGAGACCCAGTACTTC	CASSRLAGATQETQYF
.	TRBJ2-3	TRBD2	TRBV19	TGTGCCAGTAGTGACCAGAGGACTAGCGGCGTCACAGATACGCAGTATTTT	CASSDQRTSGVTDTQYF
.	TRBJ2-1	.	TRBV11-3	TGTGCCAGCAGCTTAGACGCCAGGGGCTACAATGAGCAGTTCTTC	CASSLDARGYNEQFF
.	TRBJ2-3	TRBD1	TRBV18	TGTGCCAGCTCCCTCGTCGGACAGGGCACAGATACGCAGTATTTT	CASSLVGQGTDTQYF
.	TRBJ1-5	TRBD1	TRBV24-1	TGTGCCACCAGTGAGGTAGACAGGGGGCTCGGCAATCAGCCCCAGCATTTT	CATSEVDRGLGNQPQHF
.	TRBJ2-7	TRBD1	TRBV7-3	TGTGCCAGCAGCCAAACAGGGGGCGAGCAGTACTTC	CASSQTGGEQYF
.	TRBJ1-1	.	TRBV2	TGTGCCAGCAGACTAGGACAGTGGGAGGGGAACACTGAAGCTTTCTTT	CASRLGQWEGNTEAFF
.	TRBJ1-6	TRBD1	TRBV4-2	TGTGCCAGCAGCCAAGCTTCAGGACAGGATAATTCACCCCTCCACTTT	CASSQASGQDNSPLHF
.	TRBJ2-5	.	TRBV5-1	TGCGCCAGCAGCTTTGAGCCTTCGGAGACCCAGTACTTC	CASSFEPSETQYF
.	TRBJ1-1	TRBD1	TRBV7-8	TGTGCCAGCAGCTTAGCCACCGGGACAGGGGCTTTCTTT	CASSLATGTGAFF
.	TRBJ1-5	TRBD1	TRBV6-2/TRBV6-3	TGTGCCAGCAGTTACCACCGACAGGGCGATCAGCCCCAGCATTTT	CASSYHRQGDQPQHF
.	TRBJ1-2	.	TRBV5-8	TGTGCCAGCAGCTTAGGAAGGGGACAAGAAGACCTGCTCTATGGCTACACCTTC	CASSLGRGQEDLLYGYTF
.	TRBJ1-4	TRBD1	TRBV7-9	TGTGCCAGCAGCCCGCCGGGACAGGGGCTTAAGACAACTAATGAAAAACTGTTTTTT	CASSPPGQGLKTTNEKLFF
.	TRBJ1-5	.	TRBV2	TGTGCCAGCAGTGAAGCGGCAGGGGTGGATCAGCCCCAGCATTTT	CASSEAAGVDQPQHF
.	TRBJ1-3	.	TRBV7-9	TGTGCCAGCAGCTCGGGTTCTGGAAACACCATATATTTT	CASSSGSGNTIYF
.	TRBJ1-2	TRBD1	TRBV3-1/TRBV3-2	TGTGCCAGCAGCCAAGACGGGACAGGACTCTACACCTTC	CASSQDGTGLYTF
.	TRBJ2-1	TRBD2	TRBV11-2	TGTGCCAGCAGCCTATCTAGCGGGGGGGCCCAGGCTGAGCAGTTCTTC	CASSLSSGGAQAEQFF
once	TRBJ1-2	.	TRBV27	TGTGCCAGCAGTTTATCCAGGGGTGGTGGCTACACCTTC	CASSLSRGGGYTF
.	TRBJ1-2	.	TRBV3-1/TRBV3-2	TGTGCCAGCAGCCACTATCTTTCACAGGGTGGCTACACCTTC	CASSHYLSQGGYTF
few	TRBJ1-1	.	TRBV19	TGTGCCAGTAGTATAGACCTCGGCAGGGCGAACACTGAAGCTTTCTTT	CASSIDLGRANTEAFF
.	TRBJ2-5	TRBD1	TRBV7-9	TGTGCCAGCAGCCCGCGGACAGGGCTGGCGGAAGAGACCCAGTACTTC	CASSPRTGLAEETQYF
once	TRBJ2-3	.	TRBV5-1	TGCGCCAGCAGCAGGGGGGGCTCGACCTTCACAGATACGCAGTATTTT	CASSRGGSTFTDTQYF
.	TRBJ2-7	TRBD2	TRBV3-1/TRBV3-2	TGTGCCAGCAGCCAAACTAGCGGGACGAAGCAGTACTTC	CASSQTSGTKQYF
.	TRBJ2-1	TRBD2	TRBV3-1/TRBV3-2	TGTGCCAGCAGCCAAGCCCTAGCGGTATCCTACAATGAGCAGTTCTTC	CASSQALAVSYNEQFF
.	TRBJ2-1	TRBD2	TRBV7-6	TGTGCCAGCAGCTCTCGGGAGGCCCCTCCTATAGAGCAGTTCTTC	CASSSREAPPIEQFF
.	TRBJ1-1	.	TRBV12-3/TRBV12-4	TGTGCCAGCAGTTTAGCTTTGGACTTTGAAGCTTTCTTT	CASSLALDFEAFF
.	TRBJ1-1	.	TRBV19	TGTGCCAGTAGTATCGAGGCTAGTCTTGAAGCTTTCTTT	CASSIEASLEAFF
.	TRBJ2-7	TRBD1	TRBV10-3	TGTGCCATCAGTGGGGGACAGGCCTCCTACGAGCAGTACTTC	CAISGGQASYEQYF
.	TRBJ1-4	TRBD1	TRBV28	TGTGCCAGCAGTACCACCCGACAGGGAGTAAAACTGTTTTTT	CASSTTRQGVKLFF
.	TRBJ1-2	.	TRBV9	TGTGCCAGCAGCGTAAACACAGGCTCCCTGGGTACCTATGGCTACACCTTC	CASSVNTGSLGTYGYTF
.	TRBJ1-1	.	TRBV5-8	TGTGCCAGCAGCTTGTTCGGGGGTAGCAACACTGAAGCTTTCTTT	CASSLFGGSNTEAFF
.	TRBJ1-4	.	TRBV28	TGTGCCAGCAGTTTAATGGGAGCAACTAATGAAAAACTGTTTTTT	CASSLMGATNEKLFF
.	TRBJ1-2	.	TRBV5-4	TGTGCCAGCAGCATTCAAACCAGGGATAACTATGGCTACACCTTC	CASSIQTRDNYGYTF
.	TRBJ2-5	.	TRBV7-2	TGTGCCAGCAGCTTAGCGGGCGAGACCCAGTACTTC	CASSLAGETQYF
.	TRBJ2-7	TRBD2	TRBV2	TGTGCCAGCAGTGAATCCAGCGGGGGGGGCTACGAGCAGTACTTC	CASSESSGGGYEQYF
.	TRBJ2-3	.	TRBV7-3	TGTGCCAGCAGCCCCGACGGCAGAGGTCATTATCGCACGCAGTATTTT	CASSPDGRGHYRTQYF
.	TRBJ2-1	.	TRBV7-8	TGTGCCAGCAGCTCGATGACTAGTATCTGGGAGCAGTTCTTC	CASSSMTSIWEQFF
.	TRBJ2-3	TRBD2	TRBV5-4	TGTGCCAGCAGCCGGGGGGGGCAGTACACAGATACGCAGTATTTT	CASSRGGQYTDTQYF
few	TRBJ1-4	TRBD1	TRBV5-1	TGCGCCAGCAGCTTGGATCCGGGACAGGGAGAAAAACTGTTTTTT	CASSLDPGQGEKLFF
.	TRBJ1-5	.	TRBV7-2	TGTGCCAGCAGCTTAGAGGCCAGGTATAGCAATCAGCCCCAGCATTTT	CASSLEARYSNQPQHF
.	TRBJ1-1	.	TRBV14	TGTGCCAGCAGCCCAGGGAACTTCAACACTGAAGCTTTCTTT	CASSPGNFNTEAFF
.	TRBJ2-3	TRBD2	TRBV6-5	TGTGCCAGCAGTCTCTTAGCGGGGGAAACAGATACGCAGTATTTT	CASSLLAGETDTQYF
.	TRBJ1-2	TRBD1	TRBV28	TGTGCCAGCAGTTCAGGACAGGGGGTCGTTGGCGGCTACACCTTC	CASSSGQGVVGGYTF
.	TRBJ1-1	TRBD1	TRBV12-3/TRBV12-4	TGTGCCAGCGGCCCGGGGACAGGCGTTGAAGCTTTCTTT	CASGPGTGVEAFF
.	TRBJ1-2	TRBD1	TRBV18	TGTGCCAGCTCGGCGGGACAGGCTAACTATGGCTACACCTTC	CASSAGQANYGYTF
few	TRBJ1-5	.	TRBV30	TGTGCCTGGAGTTGGTCAGATTATAGCAATCAGCCCCAGCATTTT	CAWSWSDYSNQPQHF
.	TRBJ1-4	TRBD1	TRBV7-7	TGTGCCAGCAGCCAGACGACAGGGGCTAATGAAAAACTGTTTTTT	CASSQTTGANEKLFF